These T cell receptor beta chains were read from a single sample in a study of blood T cell repertoires in COVID-19. Only in-frame clones appear in the TCRdb table, and some are missing; sequencing was by immunoSEQ multiplex PCR. The sample has approximately 230,000 clones, approximately 80% seen once. The source material was peripheral blood. These receptors originate from a woman in her thirties or forties with active or convalescent COVID-19. Both conserved end residues are part of each CDR3.

cdr3_aa: CASRIQGTNTGELFF
v_call: TRBV7-3
j_call: TRBJ2-2

cdr3_aa: CASSLNPGDQETQYF
v_call: TRBV3-1/TRBV3-2
j_call: TRBJ2-5

cdr3_aa: CSVGQANQPQHF
v_call: TRBV29-1
j_call: TRBJ1-5

cdr3_aa: CASRQGPNEKLFF
v_call: TRBV5-1
j_call: TRBJ1-4

cdr3_aa: CASSSVGTGYNSPLHF
v_call: TRBV25-1
j_call: TRBJ1-6

cdr3_aa: CASRREGANTEAFF
v_call: TRBV7-9
j_call: TRBJ1-1

cdr3_aa: CASGTGAGTEAFF
v_call: TRBV12-5
j_call: TRBJ1-1

cdr3_aa: CASSQGQYYGYTF
v_call: TRBV3-1/TRBV3-2
j_call: TRBJ1-2

cdr3_aa: CASSLRVKSGYTF
v_call: TRBV28
j_call: TRBJ1-2

cdr3_aa: CAWSQIRGIHTIYF
v_call: TRBV30
j_call: TRBJ1-3

cdr3_aa: CASSARGGANTGELFF
v_call: TRBV6-4
j_call: TRBJ2-2

cdr3_aa: CASSQTGRGLATDTQYF
v_call: TRBV3-1/TRBV3-2
j_call: TRBJ2-3

cdr3_aa: CASSFPGGNQPQHF
v_call: TRBV7-2
j_call: TRBJ1-5

cdr3_aa: CASSRSADPRSPLHF
v_call: TRBV5-1
j_call: TRBJ1-6

cdr3_aa: CAWSASYEQYF
v_call: TRBV30
j_call: TRBJ2-7

cdr3_aa: CAWSVRQGIWATEAFF
v_call: TRBV30
j_call: TRBJ1-1

cdr3_aa: CASSPHNNEQFF
v_call: TRBV7-9
j_call: TRBJ2-1

cdr3_aa: CASSLGRDRNEKLFF
v_call: TRBV7-6
j_call: TRBJ1-4

cdr3_aa: CASSLAGAVDEQYF
v_call: TRBV7-9
j_call: TRBJ2-7

cdr3_aa: CASSEAVAGVEQFF
v_call: TRBV6-1
j_call: TRBJ2-1

cdr3_aa: CASRVPGQTNTEAFF
v_call: TRBV6-5
j_call: TRBJ1-1

cdr3_aa: CASSPDRGMETQYF
v_call: TRBV2
j_call: TRBJ2-5

cdr3_aa: CASSATYRPGQGAYGYTF
v_call: TRBV19
j_call: TRBJ1-2

cdr3_aa: CASFFRYGYTF
v_call: TRBV28
j_call: TRBJ1-2

cdr3_aa: CASSTPGQGRELFF
v_call: TRBV5-1
j_call: TRBJ2-2

cdr3_aa: CASSPAGASTDTQYF
v_call: TRBV18
j_call: TRBJ2-3